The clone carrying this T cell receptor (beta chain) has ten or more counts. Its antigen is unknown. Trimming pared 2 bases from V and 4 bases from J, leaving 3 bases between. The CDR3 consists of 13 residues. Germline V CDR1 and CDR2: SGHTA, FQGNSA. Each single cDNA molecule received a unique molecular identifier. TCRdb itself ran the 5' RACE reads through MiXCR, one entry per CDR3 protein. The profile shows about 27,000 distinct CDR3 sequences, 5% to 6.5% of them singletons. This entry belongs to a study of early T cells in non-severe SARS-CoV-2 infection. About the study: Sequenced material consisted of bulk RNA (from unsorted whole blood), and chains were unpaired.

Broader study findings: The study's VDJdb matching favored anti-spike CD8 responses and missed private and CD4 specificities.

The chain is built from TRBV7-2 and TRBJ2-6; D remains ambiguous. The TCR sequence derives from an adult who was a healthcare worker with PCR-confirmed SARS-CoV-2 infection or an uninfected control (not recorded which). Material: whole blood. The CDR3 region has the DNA TGTGCCAGCAGCTTAAACGGGGCCAACGTCCTGACTTTC. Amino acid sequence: CASSLNGANVLTF.